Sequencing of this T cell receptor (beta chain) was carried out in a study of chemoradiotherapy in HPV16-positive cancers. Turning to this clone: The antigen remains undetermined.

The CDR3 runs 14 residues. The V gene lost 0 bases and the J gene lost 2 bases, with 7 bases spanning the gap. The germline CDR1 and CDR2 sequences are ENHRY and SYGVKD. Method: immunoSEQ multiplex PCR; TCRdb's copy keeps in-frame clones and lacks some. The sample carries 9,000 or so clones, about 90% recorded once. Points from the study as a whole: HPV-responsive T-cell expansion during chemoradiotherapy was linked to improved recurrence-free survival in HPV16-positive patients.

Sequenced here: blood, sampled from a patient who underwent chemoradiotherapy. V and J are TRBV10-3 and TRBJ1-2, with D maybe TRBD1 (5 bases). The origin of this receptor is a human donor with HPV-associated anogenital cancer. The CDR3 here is CAISESTGNYGYTF. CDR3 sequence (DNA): TGTGCCATCAGTGAGTCCACAGGCAACTATGGCTACACCTTC.